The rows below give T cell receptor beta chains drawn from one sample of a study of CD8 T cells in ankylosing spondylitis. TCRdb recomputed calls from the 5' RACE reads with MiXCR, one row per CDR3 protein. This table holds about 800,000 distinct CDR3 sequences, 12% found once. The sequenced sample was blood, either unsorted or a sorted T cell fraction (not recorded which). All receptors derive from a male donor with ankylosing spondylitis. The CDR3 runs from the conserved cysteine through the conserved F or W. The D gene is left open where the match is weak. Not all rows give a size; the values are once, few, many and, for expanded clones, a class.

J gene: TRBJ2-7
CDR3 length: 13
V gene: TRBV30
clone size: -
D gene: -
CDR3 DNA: TGTGCCTGGGCGTTAGGGGCGGACTACGAGCAGTACTTC
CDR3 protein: CAWALGADYEQYF

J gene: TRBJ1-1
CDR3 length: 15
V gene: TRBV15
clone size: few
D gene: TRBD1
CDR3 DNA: TGTGCCACCAGCGGATCGGACAGGGGGGTCCCTGAAGCTTTCTTT
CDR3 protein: CATSGSDRGVPEAFF

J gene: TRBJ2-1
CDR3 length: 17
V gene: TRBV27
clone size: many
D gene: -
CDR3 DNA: TGTGCCAGCAGTCCCCGACAGGTTCCTAACCTTTACAATGAGCAGTTCTTC
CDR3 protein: CASSPRQVPNLYNEQFF

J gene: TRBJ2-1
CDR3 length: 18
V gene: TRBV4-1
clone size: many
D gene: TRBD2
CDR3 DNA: TGCGCCAGCAGCCAAGTGGAACTGATAGGACTAGTAAGGAAGGAGCAGTTCTTC
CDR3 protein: CASSQVELIGLVRKEQFF

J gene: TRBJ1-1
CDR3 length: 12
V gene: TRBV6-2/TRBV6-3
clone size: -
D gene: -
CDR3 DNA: TGTGCCAGCAGTTATTTGGGACCTGAAGCTTTCTTT
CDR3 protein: CASSYLGPEAFF

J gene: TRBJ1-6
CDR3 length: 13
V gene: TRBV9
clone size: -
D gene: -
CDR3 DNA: TGTGCCAGCAGCGTAACAGGGTATCCACCCCTCCACTTT
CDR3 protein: CASSVTGYPPLHF

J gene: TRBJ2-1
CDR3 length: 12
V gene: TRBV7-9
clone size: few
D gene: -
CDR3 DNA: TGTGCCAGCAGCCCTCCCCTAGCCAAGCAGTTCTTC
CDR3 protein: CASSPPLAKQFF

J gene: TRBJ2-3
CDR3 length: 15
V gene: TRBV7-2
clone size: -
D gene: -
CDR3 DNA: TGTGCCAGCAGCTTCGCCAGTGTGGGCACAGATACGCAGTATTTT
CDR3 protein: CASSFASVGTDTQYF

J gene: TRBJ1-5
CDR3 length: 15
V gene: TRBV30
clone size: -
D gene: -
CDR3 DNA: TGTGCCAGGAGTGTACCGGGTCAGGGCGGTCAGCCCCAGCATTTT
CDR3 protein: CARSVPGQGGQPQHF

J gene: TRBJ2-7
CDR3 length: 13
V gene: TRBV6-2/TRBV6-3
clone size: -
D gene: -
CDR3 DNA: TGTGCCAGCAGCATAGCGGCCTCCTACGAGCAGTACTTC
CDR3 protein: CASSIAASYEQYF

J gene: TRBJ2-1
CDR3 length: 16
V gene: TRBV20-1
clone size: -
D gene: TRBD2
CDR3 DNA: TGCAGTACTAGGGCGCGGGGACTAGCGGGAGTCGGTGAGCAGTTCTTC
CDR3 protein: CSTRARGLAGVGEQFF

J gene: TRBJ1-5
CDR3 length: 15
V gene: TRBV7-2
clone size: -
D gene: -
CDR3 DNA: TGTGCCAGCAGCACCTTTACAGGGAGCTTACAGCCCCAGCATTTT
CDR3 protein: CASSTFTGSLQPQHF

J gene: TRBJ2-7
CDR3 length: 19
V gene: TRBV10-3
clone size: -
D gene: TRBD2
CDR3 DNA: TGTGCCATCAGTGGGCCGGGACTTTTGACTAGCGGGGACTCCTACGAGCAGTACTTC
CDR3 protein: CAISGPGLLTSGDSYEQYF

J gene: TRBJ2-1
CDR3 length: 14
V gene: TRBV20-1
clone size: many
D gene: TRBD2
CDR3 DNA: TGCAGTGCTCCGGGACTAGCGGGAGTCCATGAGCAGTTCTTC
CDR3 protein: CSAPGLAGVHEQFF

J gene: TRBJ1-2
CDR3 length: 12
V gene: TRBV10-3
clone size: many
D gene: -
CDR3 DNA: TGTGCCATCAACGCAGGGAGCTATGGCTACACCTTC
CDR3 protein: CAINAGSYGYTF

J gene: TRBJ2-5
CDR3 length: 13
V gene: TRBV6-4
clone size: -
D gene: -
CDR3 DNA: TGTGCCAGCAGTAGGACACTGGGGGAGACCCAGTACTTC
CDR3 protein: CASSRTLGETQYF

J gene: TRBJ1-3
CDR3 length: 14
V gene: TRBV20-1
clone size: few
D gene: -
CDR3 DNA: TGCAGTGCTAGAGGGGGACTTCCTGGAAACACCATATATTTT
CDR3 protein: CSARGGLPGNTIYF

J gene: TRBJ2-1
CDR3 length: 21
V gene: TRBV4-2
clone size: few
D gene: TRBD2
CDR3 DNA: TGTGCCAGCAGCCAAGAAGGCGGCGGGGGACTTCGATTGAGCTCCTACAATGAGCAGTTCTTC
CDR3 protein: CASSQEGGGGLRLSSYNEQFF

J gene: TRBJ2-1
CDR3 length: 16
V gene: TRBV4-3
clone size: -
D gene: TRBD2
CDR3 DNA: TGCGCCAGCAGCCAAGATTACCGGGGGGGCGGGGATGAGCAGTTCTTC
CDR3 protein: CASSQDYRGGGDEQFF

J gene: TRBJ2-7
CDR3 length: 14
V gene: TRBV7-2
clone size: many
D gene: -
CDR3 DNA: TGTGCCAGCAGCTTAGAAGGGGGTTTCAACGAGCAGTACTTC
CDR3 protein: CASSLEGGFNEQYF

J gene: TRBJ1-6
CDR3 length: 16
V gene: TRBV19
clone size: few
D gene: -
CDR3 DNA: TGTGCCAGTAGTACCTATACTTCGGGACGGAATTCACCCCTCCACTTT
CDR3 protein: CASSTYTSGRNSPLHF

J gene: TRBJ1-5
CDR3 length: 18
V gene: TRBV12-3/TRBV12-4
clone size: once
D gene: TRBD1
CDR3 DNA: TGTGCCAGCAGTTTAAGTGGGCAGGGGGCGGCCTACAATCAGCCCCAGCATTTT
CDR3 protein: CASSLSGQGAAYNQPQHF

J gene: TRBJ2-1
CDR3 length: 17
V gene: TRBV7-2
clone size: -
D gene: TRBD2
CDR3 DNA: TGTGCCAGCGAACTGACGAGAGGGGGGTGGCGGGAGGTTGACGAGTTCTTC
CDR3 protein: CASELTRGGWREVDEFF

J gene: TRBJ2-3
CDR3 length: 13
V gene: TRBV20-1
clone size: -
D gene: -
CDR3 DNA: TGCAGTGCGCCCGGACCGGGTACAGATACGCAGTATTTT
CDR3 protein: CSAPGPGTDTQYF

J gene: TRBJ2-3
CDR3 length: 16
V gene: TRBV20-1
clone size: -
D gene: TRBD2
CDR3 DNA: TGCAGTGCTAGAGCAGAGCGGGGGGGCCGGAGAGATACGCAGTATTTT
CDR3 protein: CSARAERGGRRDTQYF

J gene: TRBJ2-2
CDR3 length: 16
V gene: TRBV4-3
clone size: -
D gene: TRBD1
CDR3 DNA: TGCGCCAGCAGCCAATTCTGGACAGGGAACACCGGGGAGCTGTTTTTT
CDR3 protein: CASSQFWTGNTGELFF

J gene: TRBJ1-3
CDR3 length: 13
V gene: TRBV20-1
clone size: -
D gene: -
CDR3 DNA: TGCAGTGCTAGAGAGAGCTCTGGAAACACCATATATTTT
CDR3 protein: CSARESSGNTIYF

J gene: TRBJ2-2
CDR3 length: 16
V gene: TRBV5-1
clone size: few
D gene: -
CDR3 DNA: TGCGCCAGCAGCTTGGTGTTGGGGACGATCACCGGGGAGCTGTTTTTT
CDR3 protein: CASSLVLGTITGELFF

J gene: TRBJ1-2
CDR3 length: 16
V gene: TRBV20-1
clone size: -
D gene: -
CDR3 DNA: TGCAGTGCTCTTTCGGGACCTTTATCATCTAACTATGGCTACACCTTC
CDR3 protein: CSALSGPLSSNYGYTF

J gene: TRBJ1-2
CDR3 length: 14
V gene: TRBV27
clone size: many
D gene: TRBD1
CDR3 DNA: TGTGCCAGCAGTCGGACAGGGAATAACTATGGCTACACCTTC
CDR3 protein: CASSRTGNNYGYTF

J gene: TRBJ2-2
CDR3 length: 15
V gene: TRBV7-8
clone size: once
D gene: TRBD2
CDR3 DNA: TGTGCCAGCGCGTTAGCGGGAGCTGGCACCGGGGAGCTGTTTTTT
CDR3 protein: CASALAGAGTGELFF

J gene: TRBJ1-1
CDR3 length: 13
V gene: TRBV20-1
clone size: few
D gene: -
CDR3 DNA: TGCAGTGCTATAGGCCCGAAGGGAACTGAAGCTTTCTTT
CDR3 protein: CSAIGPKGTEAFF

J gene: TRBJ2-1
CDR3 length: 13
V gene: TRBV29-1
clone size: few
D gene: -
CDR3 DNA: TGCAGCGTTATCCGGGACGGCCACAATGAGCAGTTCTTC
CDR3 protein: CSVIRDGHNEQFF

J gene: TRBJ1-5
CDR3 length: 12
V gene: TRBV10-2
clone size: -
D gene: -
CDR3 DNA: TGCGCCAGCAGCGATCCCCATCAGCCCCAGCATTTT
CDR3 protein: CASSDPHQPQHF

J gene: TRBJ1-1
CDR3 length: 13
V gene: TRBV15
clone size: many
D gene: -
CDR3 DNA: TGTGCCACCGTCCAGGCGCCGAACACTGAAGCTTTCTTT
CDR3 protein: CATVQAPNTEAFF

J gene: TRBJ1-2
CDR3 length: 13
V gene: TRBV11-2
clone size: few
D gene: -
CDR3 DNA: TGTGCCAGCAGCTCAAGGGTGGCAGGTGGCTACACCTTC
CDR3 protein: CASSSRVAGGYTF

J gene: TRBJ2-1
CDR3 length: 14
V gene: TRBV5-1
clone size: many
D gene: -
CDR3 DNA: TGCGCCAGCTCGAGGGGACTTACCACGGGTGAGCAGTTCTTC
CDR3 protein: CASSRGLTTGEQFF

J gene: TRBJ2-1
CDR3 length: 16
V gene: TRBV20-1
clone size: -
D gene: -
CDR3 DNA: TGCAGTGCTAGACGTCCCCGAGGGTTACCCTACAATGAGCAGTTCTTC
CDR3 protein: CSARRPRGLPYNEQFF

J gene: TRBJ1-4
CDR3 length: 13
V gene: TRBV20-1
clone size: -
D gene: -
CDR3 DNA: TGCAGTGCTAGAGTTCGTCCCGCGGAAAAACTGTTTTTT
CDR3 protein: CSARVRPAEKLFF

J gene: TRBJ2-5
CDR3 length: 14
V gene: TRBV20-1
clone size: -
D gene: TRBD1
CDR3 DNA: TGCAGTGCTACCAGGGGGCGATCACAAGAGACCCAGTACTTC
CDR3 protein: CSATRGRSQETQYF

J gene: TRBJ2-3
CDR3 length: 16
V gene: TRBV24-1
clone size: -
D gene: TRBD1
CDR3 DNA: TGTGCCACCAGTGATGACAGGACAGGGGGCACAGATACGCAGTATTTT
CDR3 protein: CATSDDRTGGTDTQYF

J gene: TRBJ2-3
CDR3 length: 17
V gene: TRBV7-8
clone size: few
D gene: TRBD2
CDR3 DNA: TGTGCCAGCAGCTCCTCACTGCTAGCGGGAGGTATAGATACGCAGTATTTT
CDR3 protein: CASSSSLLAGGIDTQYF

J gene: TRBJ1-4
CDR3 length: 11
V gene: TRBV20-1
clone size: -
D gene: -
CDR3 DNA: TGCAGTGCTAGTACGGGCGTAAAACTGTTTTTT
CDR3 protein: CSASTGVKLFF

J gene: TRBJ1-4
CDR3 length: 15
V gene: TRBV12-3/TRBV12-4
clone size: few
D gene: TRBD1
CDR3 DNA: TGTGCCAGCAGTTCGACAGGGTCAACTAATGAAAAACTGTTTTTT
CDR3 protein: CASSSTGSTNEKLFF

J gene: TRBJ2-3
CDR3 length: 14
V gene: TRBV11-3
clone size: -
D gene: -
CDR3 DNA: TGTGCCAGCAGCCCTCGGGGTTGGAGAGATACGCAGTATTTT
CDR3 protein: CASSPRGWRDTQYF

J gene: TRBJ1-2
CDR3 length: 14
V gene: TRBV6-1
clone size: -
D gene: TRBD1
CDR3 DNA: TGTGCCAGCACCTACAGGGGGCGCGAGTATGGCTACACCTTC
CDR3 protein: CASTYRGREYGYTF